This TCR beta chain derives from a study of T-cell memory formation after mild COVID-19. Turning to the study itself: Across donors, TCR clusters were largely donor specific.

V was pared by 1 base and J by 7 bases, with 5 bases between. The CDR3 contains 12 residues. Germline V gene data show CDR1 as MNHEY and CDR2 as SVGAGI. This clonotype was found many times. TCRdb called the 5' RACE reads again in MiXCR, with one record for every CDR3 protein. Of some 120,000 distinct CDR3 sequences detected, approximately 6.2% appear once; the ten largest clones hold roughly 2%. Material: PBMCs or a T cell subset sorted from them (not recorded which). The chain is built from TRBV6-5 and TRBJ2-1; no clear D gene. The TCR was taken from an adult woman who had mild COVID-19 (a few samples of this study predate the infection). Cell type and time point are not known. The CDR3 region has the DNA TGTGCCAGCAGTTACTACGGGAATGAGCAGTTCTTC. Translation: CASSYYGNEQFF.